The 24 T cell receptor beta chains in this list originate from one sample, sequenced in a study of CD8 T cells in ankylosing spondylitis. Study-level points and caveats: Seemingly distinctive of ankylosing spondylitis blood was a TCR beta motif formed by eight highly homologous variants.

TCRdb re-analysed the 5' RACE reads in MiXCR, keeping a single row per CDR3 protein. This sample carries 700,000 to 850,000 distinct CDR3 sequences, 10% to 15% of them seen once, and the ten largest clones take around 0.51%. Antigen specificity for these receptors is unknown. Sequencing was carried out using blood, either unsorted or a sorted T cell fraction (not recorded which). The receptors derive from a male donor with ankylosing spondylitis.

The V and J genes are TRBV19 and TRBJ2-7; D tentatively reads TRBD1 or TRBD2 (5 bases each). CDR3 length: 13 residues. The V gene's germline CDR1 is LNHDA and CDR2 SQIVND (reference sequence). V lost 4 bases, J lost 6 bases, and 13 bases lay in between. The chain's CDR3 is CASSTLEGLEQYF. As DNA, the CDR3 is TGTGCCAGTAGTACCCTCGAGGGGCTCGAGCAGTACTTC.

This clonotype was counted between two and nine times. The chain has TRBV19 and TRBJ1-5; D is possibly TRBD1 (5 bases). V was clipped by 5 bases and J by 3 bases, with 17 bases between them. This CDR3 has 16 amino acids. Germline V gene data show CDR1 as LNHDA and CDR2 as SQIVND (reference sequence). CDR3 loop: CASSGAGTDFNQPQHF. CDR3 DNA: TGTGCCAGTAGTGGGGCCGGGACGGACTTCAATCAGCCCCAGCATTTT.

This clonotype has ten or more counts. The chain carries TRBV11-1 and TRBJ2-2; tentatively, D is TRBD1 (7 bases). The germline V gene has CDR1 SGHAT and CDR2 FQDESV (reference sequence). Trimming took 10 bases from V and 3 from J, leaving 15 bases between them. This CDR3 is 14 amino acids long. CDR3 loop: CATHRGGDTGELFF. The CDR3 nucleotides read TGTGCCACCCACAGGGGAGGTGACACCGGGGAGCTGTTTTTT.

The chain is built from TRBV29-1 and TRBJ1-1; D possibly corresponds to TRBD1 (5 bases). Germline CDR1 is SQVTM and CDR2 is ANQGSEA. The length of the CDR3 is 13 residues. V was shortened by 4 bases and J by 0 bases, with 9 bases between the two germline ends. In DNA, the CDR3 is TGCAGCGTTGGGCGGGGGGTGAACACTGAAGCTTTCTTT. Translation: CSVGRGVNTEAFF.

This clonotype is a singleton in its sample. This chain connects TRBV30 to TRBJ1-2; no reliable D call. This CDR3 contains 16 residues. Germline V gene lookup returns CDR1 GTSNPN and CDR2 SVGIG (reference sequence). The V end was cut by 0 bases, the J end by 1 base, with 15 bases between. The CDR3 coding sequence is TGTGCCTGGAGTGTAAGGTTCTGGTGGGTTAACTATGGCTACACCTTC. It specifies CAWSVRFWWVNYGYTF.

The chain couples TRBV15 to TRBJ2-5; 7 bases fit TRBD1. Germline CDR1 is LNHNV and CDR2 is YYDKDF (reference sequence). V gave up 1 base and J gave up 5 bases; unmatched junction bases: 4. This CDR3 is 14 amino acids long. The CDR3 protein is CATSRGQGSETQYF. The CDR3, as DNA: TGTGCCACCAGCAGAGGACAGGGTTCGGAGACCCAGTACTTC.

This clonotype has a handful of counts. At one end the junction does not follow the germline gene, possibly because of a read error. The J gene is TRBJ1-1, the V gene TRBV5-1, with D uncertain. Germline CDR1 and CDR2: SGHRS and YFSETQ. CDR3 length equals 15 residues. The DNA for the CDR3 is TGCGCCAGCAGCTTGGGACTAGACATGAACACAGAAGCTTTCTTT. The encoded protein is CASSLGLDMNTEAFF.

This clonotype was recorded many times. This chain joins TRBV20-1 and TRBJ1-1; 9 bases align to TRBD1. Germline V CDR1 and CDR2: DFQATT, SNEGSKA (reference sequence). With 3 bases clipped from V and 5 bases from J, the junction kept 10 bases outside the gene matches. The CDR3 spans 15 residues. Written as DNA, the CDR3 is TGCAGTGCTAGTCCTTGGGACAGGGTGAGAACTGAAGCTTTCTTT. Its translation is CSASPWDRVRTEAFF.

This clonotype came up many times. This rearrangement joins TRBV29-1 to TRBJ2-7; 7 positions agree with TRBD2. The CDR3 extends over 14 amino acids. Germline V gene lookup returns CDR1 SQVTM and CDR2 ANQGSEA. V lost 6 bases and J lost 1; bases outside the gene matches: 9. The CDR3 here is CSVMDGGGSYEQYF. The CDR3 DNA reads TGCAGCGTAATGGACGGCGGGGGATCCTACGAGCAGTACTTC.

There are a few counts of this clonotype. This chain connects TRBV6-5 to TRBJ2-5; the match to TRBD2 covers 12 bases. Looked up from germline, CDR1 is MNHEY and CDR2 is SVGAGI. CDR3 size: 17 residues. The V segment lost 3 bases and the J segment 0 bases; nucleotides outside the gene matches: 5. This CDR3 reads CASSYPSGGAYQETQYF. CDR3 nucleotide sequence: TGTGCCAGCAGTTATCCTAGCGGGGGGGCCTACCAAGAGACCCAGTACTTC.

In this sample, this clonotype turned up a few times. The chain links TRBV28 to TRBJ1-4, with 7 bases matching TRBD1. From germline, CDR1 is MDHEN and CDR2 SYDVKM. V lost 6 bases to trimming and J lost 4 bases; unmatched junction nucleotides: 11. The CDR3 extends over 16 amino acids. CDR3 bases: TGTGCCAGCAGCATCGAGACAGGGAGGCGTAATGAAAAACTGTTTTTT. Residues: CASSIETGRRNEKLFF. Full variable domain (outside the CDR3, taken from reference TRBV28 and TRBJ1-4): DVKVTQSSRYLVKRTGEKVFLECVQDMDHENMFWYRQDPGLGLRLIYFSYDVKMKEKGDIPEGYSVSREKKERFSLILESASTNQTSMYLCASSIETGRRNEKLFFGSGTQLSVL.

This clonotype was recorded many times. This chain's CDR3 is CASSQRTKQETQYF. Here the CDR3 DNA reads TGCGCCAGCAGCCAACGGACTAAACAAGAGACCCAGTACTTC. V is TRBV5-1 and J is TRBJ2-5, with a weak D call TRBD2 (6 bases). This CDR3 contains 14 residues. CDR1 is SGHRS and CDR2 is YFSETQ in the germline V gene. Trimming cost V 4 bases and J 2 bases, with 12 bases left between them.

Many counts were recorded for this clonotype. The rearrangement uses TRBV7-2 and TRBJ1-5, with unresolved D. The CDR3 extends over 14 amino acids. V was shortened by 6 bases and J by 6 bases, with 15 bases between the two germline ends. CDR1 is SGHTA, CDR2 FQGNSA, per germline. CDR3 residues: CASSPTPSSQPQHF. DNA of the CDR3: TGTGCCAGCAGTCCGACGCCGAGTAGTCAGCCCCAGCATTTT.

The chain carries TRBV7-9 and TRBJ2-7; a weak D match, TRBD2 (6 bases). CDR1 is SEHNR, CDR2 FQNEAQ, per germline (reference sequence). Trimming took off 4 bases at V and 2 bases at J, with 9 bases between the two ends. This CDR3 has 13 residues. The CDR3 reads CASSSEGTYEQYF. The CDR3 DNA sequence: TGTGCCAGCAGCTCGGAGGGCACCTACGAGCAGTACTTC.

V and J are TRBV4-1 and TRBJ1-1, with 10 bases lining up with TRBD1. Germline V gene lookup returns CDR1 MGHRA and CDR2 YSYEKL. Trimming removed 4 bases from V and 1 base from J; junction bases left unmatched: 9. This CDR3 contains 17 residues. This CDR3 reads CASSPRQGAGWNTEAFF. CDR3 sequence (DNA): TGCGCCAGCAGCCCCCGACAGGGGGCCGGGTGGAACACTGAAGCTTTCTTT.

The rearrangement uses TRBV18 and TRBJ1-1, with D perhaps matching TRBD1 (5 bases). Germline CDR1 KGHSH, CDR2 LQKENI. With 5 bases removed from V and 5 bases from J, the gap between germline ends came to 15 bases. The CDR3 contains 14 residues. The chain's CDR3 is CASSSGRGGTEAFF. For the CDR3, the DNA is TGTGCCAGCTCATCCGGCCGGGGCGGAACTGAAGCTTTCTTT.

The CDR3: CASSEQGQRNSPLHF. The CDR3 coding sequence is TGTGCCAGCAGTGAACAGGGACAAAGAAATTCACCCCTCCACTTT. The V gene is TRBV2, the J gene TRBJ1-6; TRBD1 might be the D (6 bases). Trimming removed 2 bases from V and 7 bases from J, with 12 bases in between. Per germline, CDR1 SNHLY and CDR2 FYNNEI. This CDR3 comprises 15 residues. Using reference TRBV2 and TRBJ1-6 for the parts outside the CDR3, the full variable domain is EPEVTQTPSHQVTQMGQEVILRCVPISNHLYFYWYRQILGQKVEFLVSFYNNEISEKSEIFDDQFSVERPDGSNFTLKIRSTKLEDSAMYFCASSEQGQRNSPLHFGNGTRLTVT.

This clonotype has only a few counts. V is TRBV7-3 and J is TRBJ1-1, with a weak D call TRBD1 (6 bases). The germline V gene encodes CDR1 SGHTA and CDR2 FQGTGA. The V gene lost 5 bases and the J gene lost 1 base, with 17 bases spanning the gap. CDR3 size: 16 residues. This CDR3 reads CASSPNLQGSNTEAFF. The CDR3 bases are TGTGCCAGCAGCCCGAATTTACAGGGATCGAACACTGAAGCTTTCTTT.

This clonotype was seen ten or more times. CDR3 coding DNA: TGTGCCAGCAGCACCCGACAGGGGGGTTGGAATGAGCAGTTCTTC. Its translation: CASSTRQGGWNEQFF. The rearrangement uses TRBV7-2 and TRBJ2-1; 9 bases fit TRBD1. Germline CDR1 SGHTA, CDR2 FQGNSA. V dropped 5 bases and J dropped 7; count of bases not matched to a gene: 9. This CDR3 contains 15 residues.

The chain carries TRBV10-3 and TRBJ2-3; D tentatively reads TRBD1 or TRBD2 (6 bases each). V lost 9 bases, J lost 5 bases, and 15 bases lay in between. The germline CDR1 and CDR2 sequences are ENHRY and SYGVKD. The CDR3 runs 13 residues. The CDR3 DNA reads TGTGCCATTGGGGGGCCGGAGGAAGATACGCAGTATTTT. This translates into CAIGGPEEDTQYF.

The chain employs TRBV18 and TRBJ1-4; TRBD1 might be the D (5 bases). Germline V lookup: CDR1 KGHSH, CDR2 LQKENI. Between the trimmed V and J ends, which lost 8 bases and 8 bases, there was a span of 15 bases. The CDR3 contains 13 residues. This CDR3 reads CASARAGYEKLFF. For the CDR3, the DNA is TGTGCCAGCGCCAGGGCCGGCTACGAAAAACTGTTTTTT.

This chain connects TRBV6-5 to TRBJ2-5; 11 nucleotides match TRBD2. CDR1 and CDR2 from the germline V gene are MNHEY and SVGAGI. This CDR3 has 16 amino acids. V trimming: 4 bases; J trimming: 2 bases; junction bases outside the gene matches: 6. The CDR3 DNA follows: TGTGCCAGCAGTTCTCCCCGGACTAGCGGGCAAGAGACCCAGTACTTC. This encodes CASSSPRTSGQETQYF.

This clonotype was seen only a few times. The chain employs TRBV7-2 and TRBJ1-1, with a weak D call TRBD1 (5 bases). Germline V gene lookup returns CDR1 SGHTA and CDR2 FQGNSA. Between the trimmed V and J ends, which lost 1 base and 11 bases, there was a span of 11 bases. CDR3 length: 12 amino acids. The DNA for the CDR3 is TGTGCCAGCAGCTTAGACCAGGGATCGGCTTTCTTT. Its protein product is CASSLDQGSAFF. The complete variable domain, with remaining parts taken from reference TRBV7-2 and TRBJ1-1, reads GAGVSQSPSNKVTEKGKDVELRCDPISGHTALYWYRQSLGQGLEFLIYFQGNSAPDKSGLPSDRFSAERTGGSVSTLTIQRTQQEDSAVYLCASSLDQGSAFFGQGTRLTVV.

CDR3 in amino acids: CASSPGPRGVTYEQYF. Written as DNA, the CDR3 is TGCGCCAGCAGCCCGGGGCCACGAGGGGTAACCTACGAGCAGTACTTC. This sequence joins TRBV5-1 and TRBJ2-7; D assignment may be TRBD1 or TRBD2 (5 bases each). The V end lost 4 bases, the J end lost 2 bases, and 19 bases lay between the germline ends. The CDR3 is made up of 16 amino acids. Germline V gene sequence: CDR1 SGHRS, CDR2 YFSETQ. Combining the CDR3 with reference TRBV5-1 and TRBJ2-7 gives the whole variable domain KAGVTQTPRYLIKTRGQQVTLSCSPISGHRSVSWYQQTPGQGLQFLFEYFSETQRNKGNFPGRFSGRQFSNSRSEMNVSTLELGDSALYLCASSPGPRGVTYEQYFGPGTRLTVT.